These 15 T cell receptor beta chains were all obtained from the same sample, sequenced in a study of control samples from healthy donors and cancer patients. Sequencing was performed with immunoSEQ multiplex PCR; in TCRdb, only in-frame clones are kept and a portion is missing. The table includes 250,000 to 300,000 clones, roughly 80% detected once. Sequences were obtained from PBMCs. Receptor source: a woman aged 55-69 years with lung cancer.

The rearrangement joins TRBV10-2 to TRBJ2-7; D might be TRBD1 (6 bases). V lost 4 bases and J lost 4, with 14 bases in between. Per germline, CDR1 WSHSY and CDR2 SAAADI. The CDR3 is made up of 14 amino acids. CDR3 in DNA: TGCGCCAGCAGTGTGGCGCTAGGGGGATACGAGCAGTACTTC. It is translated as CASSVALGGYEQYF.

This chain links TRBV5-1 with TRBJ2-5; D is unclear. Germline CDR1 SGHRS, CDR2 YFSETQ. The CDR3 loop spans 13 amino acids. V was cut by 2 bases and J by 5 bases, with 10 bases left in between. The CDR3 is CASSFLSSETQYF. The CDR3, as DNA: TGCGCCAGCAGCTTCCTCAGCTCCGAGACCCAGTACTTC.

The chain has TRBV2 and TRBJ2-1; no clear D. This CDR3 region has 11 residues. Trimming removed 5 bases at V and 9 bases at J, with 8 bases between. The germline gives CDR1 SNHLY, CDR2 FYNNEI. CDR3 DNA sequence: TGTGCCAGCAGTTGGATCAGTGAGCAGTTCTTC. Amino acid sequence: CASSWISEQFF.

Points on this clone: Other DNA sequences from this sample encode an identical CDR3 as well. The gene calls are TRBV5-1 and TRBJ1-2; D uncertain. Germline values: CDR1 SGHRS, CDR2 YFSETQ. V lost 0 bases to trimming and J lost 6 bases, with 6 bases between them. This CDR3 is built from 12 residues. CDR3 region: CASSLGGDGYTF. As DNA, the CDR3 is TGCGCCAGCAGCTTGGGCGGAGATGGCTACACCTTC.

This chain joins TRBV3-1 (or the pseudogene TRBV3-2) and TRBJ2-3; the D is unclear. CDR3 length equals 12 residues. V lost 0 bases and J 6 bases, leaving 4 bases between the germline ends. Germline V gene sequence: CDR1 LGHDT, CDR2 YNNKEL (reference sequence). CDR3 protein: CASSQDWDTQYF. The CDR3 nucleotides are TGTGCCAGCAGCCAAGATTGGGATACGCAGTATTTT.

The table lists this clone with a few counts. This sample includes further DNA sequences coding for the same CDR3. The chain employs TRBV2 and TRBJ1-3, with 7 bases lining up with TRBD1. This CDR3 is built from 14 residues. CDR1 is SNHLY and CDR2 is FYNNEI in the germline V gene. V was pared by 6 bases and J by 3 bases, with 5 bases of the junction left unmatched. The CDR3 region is CASSPTGSGNTIYF. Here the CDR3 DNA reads TGTGCCAGCAGCCCGACAGGGAGTGGAAACACCATATATTTT.

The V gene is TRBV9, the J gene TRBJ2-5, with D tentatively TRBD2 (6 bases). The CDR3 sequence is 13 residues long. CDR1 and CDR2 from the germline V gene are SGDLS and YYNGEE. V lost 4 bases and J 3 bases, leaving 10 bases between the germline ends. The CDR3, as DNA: TGTGCCAGCAGCTTCTCGGGAGAAGAGACCCAGTACTTC. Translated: CASSFSGEETQYF.

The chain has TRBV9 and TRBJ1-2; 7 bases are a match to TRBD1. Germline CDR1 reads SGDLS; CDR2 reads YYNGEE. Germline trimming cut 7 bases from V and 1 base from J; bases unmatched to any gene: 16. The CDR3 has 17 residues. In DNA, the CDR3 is TGTGCCAGCGACCCTGGCACTCGGGCAGGGGGTAACTATGGCTACACCTTC. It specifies CASDPGTRAGGNYGYTF.

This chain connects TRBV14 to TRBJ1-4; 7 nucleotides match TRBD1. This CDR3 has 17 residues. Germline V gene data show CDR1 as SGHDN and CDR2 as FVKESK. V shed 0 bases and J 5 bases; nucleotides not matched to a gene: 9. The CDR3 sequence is CASSQDFAFRGNEKLFF. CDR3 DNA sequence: TGTGCCAGCAGCCAAGATTTTGCGTTCAGGGGGAATGAAAAACTGTTTTTT.

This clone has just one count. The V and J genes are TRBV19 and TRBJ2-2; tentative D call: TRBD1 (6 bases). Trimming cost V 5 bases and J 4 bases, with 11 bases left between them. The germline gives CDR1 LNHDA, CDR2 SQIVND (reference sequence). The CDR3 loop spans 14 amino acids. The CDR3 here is CASSHTGITGELFF. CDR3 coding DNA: TGTGCCAGTAGTCATACAGGGATCACCGGGGAGCTGTTTTTT.

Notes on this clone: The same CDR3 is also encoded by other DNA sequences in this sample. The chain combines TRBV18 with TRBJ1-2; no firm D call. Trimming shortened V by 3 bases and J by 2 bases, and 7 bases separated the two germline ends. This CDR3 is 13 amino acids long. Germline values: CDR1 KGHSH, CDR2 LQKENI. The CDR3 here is CASSPEWNYGYTF. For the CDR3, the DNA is TGTGCCAGCTCACCCGAGTGGAACTATGGCTACACCTTC.

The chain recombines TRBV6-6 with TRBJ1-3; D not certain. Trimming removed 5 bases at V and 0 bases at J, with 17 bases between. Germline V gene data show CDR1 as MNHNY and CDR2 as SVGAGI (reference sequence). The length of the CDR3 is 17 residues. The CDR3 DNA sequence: TGTGCCAGCAGTCCCGAAACCGGACTGCTCTCTGGAAACACCATATATTTT. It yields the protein CASSPETGLLSGNTIYF.

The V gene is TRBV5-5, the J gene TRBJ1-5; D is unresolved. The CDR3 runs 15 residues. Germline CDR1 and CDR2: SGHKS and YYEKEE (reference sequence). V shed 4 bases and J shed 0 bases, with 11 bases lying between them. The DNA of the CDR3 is TGTGCCAGCAGCCGGAACACGGATAGCAATCAGCCCCAGCATTTT. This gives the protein CASSRNTDSNQPQHF.

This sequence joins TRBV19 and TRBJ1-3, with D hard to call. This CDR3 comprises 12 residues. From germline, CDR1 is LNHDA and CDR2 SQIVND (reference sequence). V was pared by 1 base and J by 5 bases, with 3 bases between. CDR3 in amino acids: CASSIARNTIYF. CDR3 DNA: TGTGCCAGTAGTATAGCACGAAACACCATATATTTT. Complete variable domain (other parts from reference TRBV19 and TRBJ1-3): DGGITQSPKYLFRKEGQNVTLSCEQNLNHDAMYWYRQDPGQGLRLIYYSQIVNDFQKGDIAEGYSVSREKKESFPLTVTSAQKNPTAFYLCASSIARNTIYFGEGSWLTVV.

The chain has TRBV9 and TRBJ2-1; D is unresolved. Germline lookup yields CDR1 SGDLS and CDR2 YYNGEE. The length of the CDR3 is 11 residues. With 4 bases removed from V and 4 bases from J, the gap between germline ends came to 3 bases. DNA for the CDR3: TGTGCCAGCAGCACGTACAATGAGCAGTTCTTC. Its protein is CASSTYNEQFF.